This is a list of T cell receptor beta chains from one sample in a study of T-cell memory formation after mild COVID-19. MiXCR, run by TCRdb on the 5' RACE reads, gives a single entry per CDR3 protein. The repertoire holds about 340,000 distinct CDR3 sequences, with less than 20% as singletons. Sequencing used PBMCs or a T cell subset sorted from them (not recorded which). The receptors derive from a man younger than 35 who had mild COVID-19 (a few samples of this study predate the infection). Cell type and time point are not known. Each CDR3 is given with its conserved first and last residue. Fields, in order: J gene, D gene, V gene, clone size, CDR3 protein, CDR3 DNA. D genes are given only for firm matches. Clone size is given for some rows only: seen once, a few or many times, or a class if the clone is expanded.

>TRBJ1-1|.|TRBV9|few
CASSAAVNTEAFF
TGTGCCAGCAGCGCTGCGGTGAACACTGAAGCTTTCTTT
>TRBJ2-3|TRBD1|TRBV7-2|.
CASSLQGQSADTQYF
TGTGCCAGCAGCTTACAGGGACAGAGCGCAGATACGCAGTATTTT
>TRBJ1-1|.|TRBV7-2|.
CASRKNGEAFF
TGTGCCAGCAGAAAAAACGGTGAAGCTTTCTTT
>TRBJ2-1|.|TRBV5-5|many
CASSLAVSSYNEQFF
TGTGCCAGCAGCTTGGCAGTGAGCTCCTACAATGAGCAGTTCTTC
>TRBJ2-7|TRBD1|TRBV27|.
CASSSSGTGAHEQYF
TGTGCCAGCAGTTCGTCCGGGACAGGGGCCCACGAGCAGTACTTC
>TRBJ2-2|.|TRBV5-1|.
CASSLVGFTGELFF
TGCGCCAGCAGCTTGGTCGGATTCACCGGGGAGCTGTTTTTT
>TRBJ2-1|TRBD2|TRBV10-3|few
CAAVAGESYEQFF
TGTGCCGCAGTAGCGGGGGAGTCGTATGAGCAGTTCTTC
>TRBJ1-1|.|TRBV20-1|few
CSAPVQNRVVAEAFF
TGCAGTGCTCCCGTACAGAACAGGGTTGTGGCTGAAGCTTTCTTT
>TRBJ2-3|TRBD1|TRBV2|.
CASRATGTGTDTQYF
TGTGCCAGCAGAGCCACCGGGACAGGGACAGATACGCAGTATTTT
>TRBJ2-3|TRBD1|TRBV12-3/TRBV12-4|few
CASSLGATGAYTDTQYF
TGTGCCAGCAGTTTGGGGGCGACAGGGGCTTACACAGATACGCAGTATTTT
>TRBJ2-1|.|TRBV7-3|few
CASSLKWGSYNEQFF
TGTGCCAGCAGCTTAAAGTGGGGGTCCTACAATGAGCAGTTCTTC
>TRBJ2-7|.|TRBV9|.
CASSVGVSYEQYF
TGTGCCAGCAGCGTAGGCGTGTCGTACGAGCAGTACTTC
>TRBJ1-5|.|TRBV24-1|.
CATSDSTGAWSNQPQHF
TGTGCCACCAGTGATTCAACCGGGGCTTGGAGCAATCAGCCCCAGCATTTT
>TRBJ2-3|TRBD2|TRBV28|few
CASSLDPSGVSTDTQYF
TGTGCCAGCAGTCTCGACCCTAGCGGGGTTAGCACAGATACGCAGTATTTT
>TRBJ2-2|.|TRBV4-3|many
CASSHDRDTGELFF
TGCGCCAGCAGCCACGACAGAGACACCGGGGAGCTGTTTTTT
>TRBJ2-3|.|TRBV29-1|few
CSVRPDTQYF
TGCAGCGTTAGGCCAGATACGCAGTATTTT
>TRBJ1-4|TRBD1|TRBV20-1|.
CSAHRGFATNEKLFF
TGCAGTGCTCACAGGGGTTTTGCAACTAATGAAAAACTGTTTTTT
>TRBJ1-1|.|TRBV7-9|many
CASSLTEAFF
TGTGCCAGCAGCTTGACTGAAGCTTTCTTT
>TRBJ2-7|.|TRBV6-5|few
CASSYSKYSYEQYF
TGTGCCAGCAGTTACTCGAAGTACTCCTACGAGCAGTACTTC
>TRBJ2-7|.|TRBV10-3|few
CAISESINQYEQYF
TGTGCCATCAGTGAATCCATAAATCAGTACGAGCAGTACTTC
>TRBJ2-5|.|TRBV10-3|few
CAIGGGFQETQYF
TGTGCCATCGGAGGGGGGTTCCAAGAGACCCAGTACTTC
>TRBJ2-3|TRBD1|TRBV24-1|.
CATSDPGQGSRDTQYF
TGTGCCACCAGTGATCCGGGACAGGGAAGCAGAGATACGCAGTATTTT
>TRBJ1-6|.|TRBV12-3/TRBV12-4|few
CASSLRGAGNSPLHF
TGTGCCAGCAGCCTGCGGGGGGCGGGGAATTCACCCCTCCACTTT
>TRBJ1-1|.|TRBV5-4|few
CASSPDPDSLMNTEAFF
TGTGCCAGCAGCCCCGATCCAGACAGTCTGATGAACACTGAAGCTTTCTTT
>TRBJ1-2|.|TRBV5-1|many
CASSLDSSYGYTF
TGCGCCAGCAGCTTGGACAGTTCCTATGGCTACACCTTC
>TRBJ2-5|TRBD2|TRBV4-2|.
CASSQSGGYELETQYF
TGTGCCAGCAGCCAAAGCGGGGGCTATGAGTTAGAGACCCAGTACTTC
>TRBJ2-3|TRBD2|TRBV27|few
CASSKLAGGTDTQYF
TGTGCCAGCAGCAAGCTAGCGGGCGGCACAGATACGCAGTATTTT
>TRBJ2-7|.|TRBV10-3|.
CAISESHPSAGAREQYF
TGTGCCATCAGTGAGTCCCACCCTAGCGCGGGGGCGAGGGAGCAGTACTTC
>TRBJ1-1|.|TRBV29-1|.
CSGSINTEAFF
TGCAGCGGCAGTATAAACACTGAAGCTTTCTTT
>TRBJ1-4|.|TRBV7-2|.
CASSFYTGLGEKLFF
TGTGCCAGCAGCTTTTATACAGGGTTGGGAGAAAAACTGTTTTTT
>TRBJ1-2|.|TRBV6-5|.
CASSYNRANYGYTF
TGTGCCAGCAGTTACAACCGGGCCAACTATGGCTACACCTTC
>TRBJ2-2|.|TRBV27|.
CASSLSEGKSGELFF
TGTGCCAGCAGTTTATCGGAGGGGAAGAGCGGGGAGCTGTTTTTT
>TRBJ2-1|.|TRBV27|many
CASSLSPGQGYNEQFF
TGTGCCAGCAGTTTATCGCCCGGACAAGGATACAATGAGCAGTTCTTC
>TRBJ2-2|.|TRBV6-2/TRBV6-3|many
CASTLQAGKNTGELFF
TGTGCCAGCACCCTCCAGGCAGGGAAGAACACCGGGGAGCTGTTTTTT
>TRBJ2-3|.|TRBV7-6|few
CASSLYVMMGDTQYF
TGTGCCAGCAGCTTATATGTGATGATGGGGGATACGCAGTATTTT
>TRBJ1-4|.|TRBV6-2/TRBV6-3|.
CASSSRHATNEKLFF
TGTGCCAGCAGTTCCCGACACGCAACTAATGAAAAACTGTTTTTT
>TRBJ2-1|TRBD1|TRBV29-1|.
CSVEGGEQGAYNEQFF
TGCAGCGTTGAAGGGGGGGAACAGGGGGCCTACAATGAGCAGTTCTTC
>TRBJ2-2|.|TRBV25-1|.
CASKGPLDTGELFF
TGTGCCAGCAAAGGGCCCTTAGACACCGGGGAGCTGTTTTTT
>TRBJ1-5|.|TRBV20-1|few
CSARDLGQPQHF
TGCAGTGCTAGAGATCTCGGTCAGCCCCAGCATTTT
>TRBJ2-2|TRBD1|TRBV7-8|.
CASSSGAGQENTGELFF
TGTGCCAGCAGCTCAGGGGCCGGACAGGAGAACACCGGGGAGCTGTTTTTT
>TRBJ2-2|TRBD1|TRBV19|few
CASKTPGTVNTGELFF
TGTGCCAGCAAAACTCCCGGGACAGTGAACACCGGGGAGCTGTTTTTT
>TRBJ2-7|.|TRBV7-8|.
CASSPRLSYEQYF
TGTGCCAGCAGCCCCCGCTTGTCATACGAGCAGTACTTC
>TRBJ2-1|TRBD2|TRBV12-3/TRBV12-4|few
CASRIRDYAEQFF
TGTGCCAGCAGGATCCGGGACTACGCGGAGCAGTTCTTC
>TRBJ1-5|.|TRBV7-2|few
CASSSLGGGPQHF
TGTGCCAGCAGCTCTCTCGGGGGCGGGCCCCAGCATTTT
>TRBJ1-5|.|TRBV7-9|.
CASSSTFRNQPQHF
TGTGCCAGCAGCTCAACCTTCAGGAATCAGCCCCAGCATTTT
>TRBJ2-3|.|TRBV9|many
CASSVAPAFSTDTQYF
TGTGCCAGCAGCGTAGCCCCAGCGTTTAGCACAGATACGCAGTATTTT
>TRBJ1-1|.|TRBV7-2|.
CASSPVSRRNTEAFF
TGTGCCAGCAGCCCGGTATCACGAAGGAACACTGAAGCTTTCTTT
>TRBJ2-3|.|TRBV5-1|.
CASGSDRGAGHTQYF
TGCGCCAGCGGTTCAGACCGGGGGGCCGGTCATACGCAGTATTTT
>TRBJ2-3|.|TRBV5-1|.
CASSPRGTTDTQYF
TGCGCCAGCAGCCCACGGGGTACCACAGATACGCAGTATTTT
>TRBJ2-3|.|TRBV7-9|.
CALTRDRSTDTQYF
TGTGCCCTCACCAGAGACAGAAGCACAGATACGCAGTATTTT
>TRBJ2-2|TRBD2|TRBV3-1|few
CASSQRGGNGELFF
TGTGCCAGCAGCCAACGGGGAGGGAACGGGGAGCTGTTTTTT